This TCR beta chain was profiled in a study of CD4+ T cells in melanoma. In regard to this clone: Antigen specificity is unknown.

Study observations and caveats: A reported correlation linked neoantigen-specific CD4+ T cells to CD8+, macrophage and B cell function. Reportedly, melanoma neoantigen-specific CD4+ T cells showed varied differentiation states.

Germline V gene data show CDR1 as SGHRS and CDR2 as YFSETQ. The V gene lost 0 bases and the J gene lost 3 bases, with 9 bases spanning the gap. This CDR3 comprises 14 residues. Clones were read by immunoSEQ multiplex PCR, and TCRdb kept only the in-frame ones, dropping some. In the table there are fewer than 20,000 clones, over 75% of which are singletons. The TCR sequence derives from a human donor with melanoma. The sequenced sample was cells from a culture (not recorded whether cultured in vitro). J is TRBJ2-5 and V is TRBV5-1; D might be TRBD1 (6 bases). CDR3 sequence: CASSLGTDEETQYF. The CDR3 nucleotides are TGCGCCAGCAGCTTGGGGACAGACGAAGAGACCCAGTACTTC. The entire variable domain, with the rest obtained from reference TRBV5-1 and TRBJ2-5, is as follows: KAGVTQTPRYLIKTRGQQVTLSCSPISGHRSVSWYQQTPGQGLQFLFEYFSETQRNKGNFPGRFSGRQFSNSRSEMNVSTLELGDSALYLCASSLGTDEETQYFGPGTRLLVL.